This passage covers 23 T cell receptor beta chains from one sample sequenced in a study of shared clonotypes between healthy human individuals. The repertoire was sequenced with immunoSEQ multiplex PCR; TCRdb's copy has only in-frame clones and lacks some. The data show more than 2,000,000 clones, around 94% seen once. Specimen: naive CD4+ T cells sorted from blood. Specified subset: CD45RA+ positively selected. These receptor sequences come from a man between 18 and 35 years old in good health.

The V gene is TRBV5-1, the J gene TRBJ2-7; D gene uncertain. Germline lookup yields CDR1 SGHRS and CDR2 YFSETQ. The CDR3 contains 14 residues. V was cut by 1 base and J by 6 bases, with 14 bases left in between. In nucleotides, the CDR3 is TGCGCCAGCAGCTTGAACAGCCCGCCACGCGAGCAGTACTTC. Amino acids: CASSLNSPPREQYF.

The chain is built from TRBV28 and TRBJ2-7; 8 bases agree with TRBD1. The germline CDR1 and CDR2 sequences are MDHEN and SYDVKM. The CDR3 extends over 16 amino acids. Trimming took 5 bases from V and 4 from J; bases not matched to a gene: 13. CDR3 residues: CASSNLSPTGEYEQYF. The DNA of the CDR3 is TGTGCCAGCAGTAACCTAAGCCCGACAGGGGAATACGAGCAGTACTTC.

The chain recombines TRBV11-2 with TRBJ2-3, with TRBD2 identical over 8 bases. In germline, CDR1 is SGHAT, CDR2 FQNNGV. J was trimmed by 2 bases and V by 1 base; bases with no gene match: 2. The CDR3 runs 15 residues. DNA of the CDR3: TGTGCCAGCAGCTTAGTAGCGGGGTACACAGATACGCAGTATTTT. It codes for CASSLVAGYTDTQYF.

V gene TRBV29-1 combines with J gene TRBJ2-6; 9 positions match TRBD1. V trimming: 5 bases; J trimming: 2 bases; junction bases outside the gene matches: 4. The CDR3 loop spans 15 amino acids. Germline lookup yields CDR1 SQVTM and CDR2 ANQGSEA. CDR3 sequence reads: CSVRGQGTGANVLTF. For the CDR3, the DNA is TGCAGCGTTAGGGGACAGGGAACTGGGGCCAACGTCCTGACTTTC.

Note on this clone: A read error may account for a junction end that differs from germline. Other DNA sequences of this sample code for an identical CDR3. The gene calls are TRBV7-7 and TRBJ1-1; a possible D gene is TRBD1 (5 bases). Germline CDR1 and CDR2: SSHAT and FNYEAQ (reference sequence). The CDR3 sequence is 13 residues long. In DNA form, the CDR3 reads TGTGCTAGCAGCAGAGACAGAAACACTGAAGCTTTCTTT. Protein sequence: CASSRDRNTEAFF.

CDR3 amino acids: CASSPVPGQDQQETQYF. CDR3 DNA: TGTGCCAGCAGCCCAGTCCCGGGACAGGATCAGCAAGAGACCCAGTACTTC. The J gene is TRBJ2-5, the V gene TRBV11-2; TRBD1 agrees at 8 bases. Germline V CDR1 and CDR2: SGHAT, FQNNGV. The CDR3 extends over 17 amino acids. Trimming cost V 5 bases and J 2 bases; bases outside gene matches: 13. The whole variable domain, filled in from reference TRBV11-2 and TRBJ2-5, reads EAGVAQSPRYKIIEKRQSVAFWCNPISGHATLYWYQQILGQGPKLLIQFQNNGVVDDSQLPKDRFSAERLKGVDSTLKIQPAKLEDSAVYLCASSPVPGQDQQETQYFGPGTRLLVL.

This clone appeared a single time. V is TRBV2 and J is TRBJ2-1; 10 nucleotides line up with TRBD2. Germline V gene sequence: CDR1 SNHLY, CDR2 FYNNEI. The CDR3 totals 16 residues. J lost 7 bases, V lost 5 bases, and 11 bases had no gene match. The CDR3: CASSLVVAGGLNEQFF. Here the CDR3 DNA reads TGTGCCAGCAGTCTCGTGGTAGCGGGGGGTCTGAATGAGCAGTTCTTC.

The CDR3 nucleotides are TGTGCCAGCAGCAAATACCCAGGGCAGGGCTCCTACGAGCAGTACTTC. Translating it yields CASSKYPGQGSYEQYF. The J gene is TRBJ2-7, the V gene TRBV21-1; the D call of TRBD1 is as the table states it, not checked on the DNA. TRBV21-1 is annotated as a pseudogene. This CDR3 contains 16 residues.

Details on this clone: Within the sample, other DNA sequences also encode this same CDR3. J is TRBJ1-1 and V is TRBV5-1; D unresolved. CDR3 length: 15 amino acids. V was trimmed by 0 bases and J by 0 bases, leaving 9 bases between them. The germline gives CDR1 SGHRS, CDR2 YFSETQ. The CDR3: CASSLGGTMNTEAFF. The CDR3 DNA follows: TGCGCCAGCAGCTTGGGCGGAACCATGAACACTGAAGCTTTCTTT.

As regards this clone: This may stem from a read error, because a much larger clone lies one nucleotide away. Other DNA sequences within the sample encode an identical CDR3. The V gene is TRBV5-4, the J gene TRBJ2-3; D is unresolved. This CDR3 is 11 amino acids long. Trimming pared 2 bases from V and 5 bases from J, leaving 3 bases between. Germline assignment: CDR1 SGHNT and CDR2 YYREEE (reference sequence). The CDR3 reads CASSLVDTQYF. The CDR3 region has the DNA TGTGCCAGCAGCTTAGTAGATACGCAGTATTTT.

This chain uses TRBV10-2 with TRBJ2-3, with 7 bases fitting TRBD2. Germline V lookup: CDR1 WSHSY, CDR2 SAAADI. V trimming: 2 bases; J trimming: 2 bases; junction bases outside the gene matches: 7. The CDR3 runs to 16 residues. CDR3: CASSEGGGLSTDTQYF. The CDR3 DNA reads TGCGCCAGCAGTGAGGGCGGGGGATTGTCCACAGATACGCAGTATTTT.

The chain has TRBV5-1 and TRBJ2-7; 9 bases are a match to TRBD1. The V gene's germline CDR1 is SGHRS and CDR2 YFSETQ. Losses at the gene ends were 3 bases for V and 5 bases for J; bases not matched to a gene: 6. The CDR3 totals 14 residues. CDR3 in amino acids: CASSSGQGFNEQYF. CDR3 DNA sequence: TGCGCCAGCAGCTCGGGACAGGGCTTCAACGAGCAGTACTTC.

This clone was seen only once. The chain couples TRBV5-1 to TRBJ1-1; the match to TRBD1 covers 8 bases. In germline, CDR1 is SGHRS, CDR2 YFSETQ. V lost 1 base and J lost 4; bases outside the gene matches: 6. The CDR3 length is 15 residues. The CDR3 DNA reads as TGCGCCAGCAGCTTGTATGAGACAGGGGTCACTGAAGCTTTCTTT. Protein: CASSLYETGVTEAFF.

This chain joins TRBV15 and TRBJ2-2; D uncertain. The V gene lost 7 bases and the J gene lost 3 bases, with 6 bases spanning the gap. The germline gives CDR1 LNHNV, CDR2 YYDKDF (reference sequence). The CDR3 runs 12 residues. The CDR3 sequence: CATIGDTGELFF. For the CDR3, the DNA is TGTGCCACCATTGGGGACACCGGGGAGCTGTTTTTT.

Only one count was recorded for this clone. The genes are TRBV29-1 and TRBJ2-1, with 9 positions matching TRBD1. The CDR3 is 15 amino acids. V gave up 5 bases and J gave up 4 bases; unmatched junction bases: 9. Germline assignment: CDR1 SQVTM and CDR2 ANQGSEA. CDR3 protein: CSVKTGTGTYNEQFF. The CDR3 nucleotides read TGCAGCGTTAAGACCGGGACAGGGACGTACAATGAGCAGTTCTTC.

V usage is TRBV6-6 and J usage is TRBJ1-4, with D perhaps TRBD1 (6 bases). Germline values: CDR1 MNHNY, CDR2 SVGAGI (reference sequence). There are 14 residues in the CDR3. The V gene lost 4 bases and the J gene lost 8 bases, with 14 bases spanning the gap. The CDR3, as DNA: TGTGCCAGCAGTTCAGGGGTGAGGATCGAAAAACTGTTTTTT. Translated: CASSSGVRIEKLFF.

The J gene is TRBJ2-6, the V gene TRBV28; TRBD2 might be the D (5 bases). The germline CDR1 and CDR2 sequences are MDHEN and SYDVKM. The CDR3 is 16 amino acids. Between the trimmed V and J ends, which lost 6 bases and 0 bases, there was a span of 12 bases. The CDR3 nucleotides read TGTGCCAGCAGGAGGACTGGGAGCTCTGGGGCCAACGTCCTGACTTTC. Its protein product is CASRRTGSSGANVLTF.

The chain has TRBV25-1 and TRBJ2-3; D is undetermined. With 6 bases removed from V and 4 bases from J, the gap between germline ends came to 17 bases. Germline CDR1 MGHDK, CDR2 SYGVNS. The CDR3 totals 15 residues. The CDR3 here is CASSWTSRNPDTQYF. CDR3 nucleotide sequence: TGTGCCAGCAGCTGGACCTCTCGAAATCCAGATACGCAGTATTTT.

This clone showed up just once. V and J are TRBV5-5 and TRBJ1-1; 8 positions agree with TRBD1. In germline, CDR1 is SGHKS, CDR2 YYEKEE (reference sequence). The CDR3 is made up of 15 amino acids. The V segment lost 4 bases and the J segment 5 bases; nucleotides outside the gene matches: 10. The CDR3 is CASSPRTGSRTEAFF. DNA of the CDR3: TGTGCCAGCAGCCCTCGGACAGGGTCGAGGACTGAAGCTTTCTTT.

The chain links TRBV7-2 to TRBJ2-5, with D perhaps matching TRBD1 (5 bases). Trimming left V 2 bases short and J 5 bases short, with 12 bases between. The germline CDR1 and CDR2 sequences are SGHTA and FQGNSA. The length of the CDR3 is 14 residues. The CDR3 DNA follows: TGTGCCAGCAGCTTACAGGGATATGTGGAGACCCAGTACTTC. Protein: CASSLQGYVETQYF.

The V and J genes are TRBV2 and TRBJ1-2; no clear D gene. With 5 bases removed from V and 2 bases from J, the gap between germline ends came to 6 bases. The CDR3 runs 12 residues. The germline CDR1 and CDR2 sequences are SNHLY and FYNNEI. The DNA of the CDR3 is TGTGCCAGCAGTAACGGGAACTATGGCTACACCTTC. It codes for CASSNGNYGYTF.

To note about this clone: Other DNA sequences in this specimen translate into the identical CDR3. The chain recombines TRBV2 with TRBJ1-1; D gene ambiguous. The V gene's germline CDR1 is SNHLY and CDR2 FYNNEI. CDR3 length: 13 amino acids. The V and J ends lost 6 bases and 0 bases respectively, with 8 bases between them. CDR3: CASRLGMNTEAFF. In DNA form, the CDR3 reads TGTGCCAGCAGGTTGGGTATGAACACTGAAGCTTTCTTT.

The rearrangement joins TRBV6-1 to TRBJ1-6; tentatively, D is TRBD1 (5 bases). Trimming took off 3 bases at V and 6 bases at J, with 15 bases between the two ends. Germline CDR1 reads MNHNS; CDR2 reads SASEGT. CDR3 size: 16 residues. The DNA of the CDR3 is TGTGCCAGCAGTGACCTCCGAGACAGCCGTAATTCACCCCTCCACTTT. It yields the protein CASSDLRDSRNSPLHF.